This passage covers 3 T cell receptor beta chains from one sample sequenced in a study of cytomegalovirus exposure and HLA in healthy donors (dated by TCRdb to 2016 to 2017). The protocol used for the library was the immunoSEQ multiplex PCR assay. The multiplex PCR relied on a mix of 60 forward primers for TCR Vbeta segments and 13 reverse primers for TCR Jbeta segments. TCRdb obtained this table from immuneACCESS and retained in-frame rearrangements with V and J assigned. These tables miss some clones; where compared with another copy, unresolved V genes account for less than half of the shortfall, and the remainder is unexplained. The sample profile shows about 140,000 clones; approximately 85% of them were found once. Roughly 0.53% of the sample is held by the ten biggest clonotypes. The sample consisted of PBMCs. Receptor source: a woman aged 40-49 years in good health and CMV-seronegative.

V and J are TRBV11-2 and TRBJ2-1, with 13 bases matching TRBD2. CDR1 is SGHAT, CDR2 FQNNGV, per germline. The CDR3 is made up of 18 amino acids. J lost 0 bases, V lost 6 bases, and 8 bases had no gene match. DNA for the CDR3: TGTGCCAGCAGACCGGGACTAGCGGGATTAAGCTCCTACAATGAGCAGTTCTTC. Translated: CASRPGLAGLSSYNEQFF.

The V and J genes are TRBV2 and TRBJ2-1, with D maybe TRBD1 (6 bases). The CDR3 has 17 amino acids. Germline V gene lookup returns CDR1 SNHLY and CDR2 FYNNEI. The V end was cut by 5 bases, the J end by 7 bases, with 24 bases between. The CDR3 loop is CASSLIPNTRTENEQFF. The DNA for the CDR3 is TGTGCCAGCAGTCTTATTCCAAATACTAGGACAGAAAATGAGCAGTTCTTC.

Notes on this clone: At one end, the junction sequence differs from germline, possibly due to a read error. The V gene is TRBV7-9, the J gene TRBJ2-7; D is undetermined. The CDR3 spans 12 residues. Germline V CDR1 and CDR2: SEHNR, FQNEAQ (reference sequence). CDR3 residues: CSSTRAPYEQYF. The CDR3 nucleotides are TGTTCCAGCACCCGAGCCCCCTACGAGCAGTACTTC.